This paragraph reports one T cell receptor beta chain. Its antigen is unidentified. These data come from a study of CD8+ T cells in alopecia areata. The wider study: Those patients who were treated received oral tofacitinib, which was given at 5 to 10 mg twice daily for moderate-to-severe alopecia areata. Treatment with tofacitinib (6 to 18 months) was followed by 6 months off drug. Scoring treated patients' severity relied on the percentage of scalp area affected.

General study results and limits: Patients shared TCRs less clearly than mice did, possibly for HLA-related reasons.

TCR sequencing used cDNA made by reverse transcription of extracted RNA. Profiled with immunoSEQ multiplex PCR; TCRdb holds only in-frame clones, not every one. The sample lists over 150,000 clones, about 53% occurring once. Treatment in this sample: oral pan-JAK inhibitor, 5-10 mg twice daily. Trimming took off 0 bases at V and 0 bases at J, with 3 bases between the two ends. CDR3 length: 15 amino acids. The germline V gene encodes CDR1 MRHNA and CDR2 SNTAGT. The V and J genes are TRBV6-4 and TRBJ1-6; no clear D gene. This material consisted of CD8+ T cells sorted from blood, taken at week 24, from a patient treated with tofacitinib. The receptor's source is a human donor with alopecia areata. CDR3 protein: CASSDSGSYNSPLHF. DNA for the CDR3: TGTGCCAGCAGTGACTCGGGCTCCTATAATTCACCCCTCCACTTT.